A selection of T cell receptor beta chains follows, all from one sample in a study of spatial heterogeneity in lung cancer. Via MiXCR, TCRdb re-called the 5' RACE reads, giving one row per CDR3 protein. Among fewer than 4,500 distinct CDR3 sequences, approximately 6.1% were seen once, and the ten largest hold roughly 30%. Sequencing was performed on lung tumor tissue, taken at surgery. These receptors originate from a male donor with early-stage non-small cell lung cancer. The CDR3 runs from the conserved cysteine through the conserved F or W. D genes are given only for firm matches. Rows give clone size only sometimes, using once, few, many, or a class for an expanded clone.

14,TRBV7-2,few,-,TRBJ1-2,CASSLESWAGGYTF,TGTGCCAGCAGCTTAGAGAGTTGGGCCGGAGGCTACACCTTC
17,TRBV7-8,many,-,TRBJ2-2,CASSLGSSRLVGGELFF,TGTGCCAGCAGCTTAGGGTCTAGCCGACTGGTAGGCGGGGAGCTGTTTTTT
16,TRBV20-1,-,TRBD2,TRBJ2-1,CSARDRRLAGGNEQFF,TGCAGTGCTAGAGATCGTCGGCTAGCGGGGGGTAATGAGCAGTTCTTC
18,TRBV18,many,-,TRBJ1-3,CASSPTGFRGDDGNTIYF,TGTGCCAGCTCACCTACAGGGTTCAGAGGAGACGATGGAAACACCATATATTTT
14,TRBV5-1,many,TRBD2,TRBJ2-5,CASSISGRAETQYF,TGCGCCAGCAGCATTAGCGGGAGGGCGGAGACCCAGTACTTC
14,TRBV5-6,many,TRBD2,TRBJ2-3,CASSTAGGSDTQYF,TGTGCCAGCAGCACAGCGGGGGGGTCGGATACGCAGTATTTT
14,TRBV18,many,TRBD1,TRBJ1-1,CASSPDRGTTEAFF,TGTGCCAGCTCACCGGACAGGGGTACGACTGAAGCTTTCTTT
14,TRBV15,many,TRBD1,TRBJ2-3,CATGTGDVTDTQYF,TGTGCCACCGGAACAGGGGACGTAACAGATACGCAGTATTTT
15,TRBV12-3/TRBV12-4,many,-,TRBJ2-1,CASIMEGEVYNEQFF,TGTGCCAGCATCATGGAGGGGGAGGTCTACAATGAGCAGTTCTTC
13,TRBV28,medium-sized,-,TRBJ2-1,CASRGGQINEQFF,TGTGCCAGCAGAGGTGGACAGATTAATGAGCAGTTCTTC
15,TRBV5-1,-,-,TRBJ1-2,CASSLDRAINYGYTF,TGCGCCAGCAGCTTGGACAGGGCTATTAACTATGGCTACACCTTC
12,TRBV11-2,many,-,TRBJ2-3,CASSARLYTQYF,TGTGCCAGCAGCGCCCGGTTGTATACGCAGTATTTT
14,TRBV5-5,many,-,TRBJ1-4,CASSRGARIEKLFF,TGTGCCAGCAGCCGGGGGGCGAGGATTGAAAAACTGTTTTTT
16,TRBV20-1,large,-,TRBJ2-1,CSARRTGDGYYNEQFF,TGCAGTGCTAGAAGGACGGGGGACGGGTACTACAATGAGCAGTTCTTC
15,TRBV5-1,many,TRBD1,TRBJ2-1,CASSLSGGQGNEQFF,TGCGCCAGCAGCTTGTCAGGGGGACAGGGTAATGAGCAGTTCTTC
15,TRBV6-1,medium-sized,TRBD1,TRBJ2-5,CASNRQGLTQETQYF,TGTGCCAGCAACCGACAGGGCCTAACACAAGAGACCCAGTACTTC
15,TRBV9,many,-,TRBJ2-2,CASSSRDKNTGELFF,TGTGCCAGCAGCTCCCGGGACAAGAACACCGGGGAGCTGTTTTTT